What follows are 17 T cell receptor beta chains derived from one specimen sequenced in a study of cytomegalovirus exposure and HLA in healthy donors. The PCR ran on 60 Vbeta and 13 Jbeta primers. The assay was immunoSEQ multiplex PCR, and TCRdb's table has in-frame clones only and misses some. The sample gives roughly 230,000 clones, over 90% of which show up once; about 1.7% is in the top ten. What was sequenced was PBMCs. All receptors derive from a girl between 2 and 10 years old in good health and CMV-seronegative.

The chain carries TRBV5-1 and TRBJ1-4; D perhaps matches TRBD1 (5 bases). Germline-derived CDR1 and CDR2 are SGHRS and YFSETQ. The V end lost 1 base, the J end lost 8 bases, and 12 bases lay between the germline ends. This CDR3 spans 14 amino acids. The CDR3 sequence: CASSLTGFEEKLFF. The CDR3, as DNA: TGCGCCAGCAGCTTGACAGGCTTTGAAGAAAAACTGTTTTTT.

This chain uses TRBV27 with TRBJ2-3; the D gene is possibly TRBD2 (5 bases). CDR1 is MNHEY and CDR2 is SMNVEV in the germline V gene (reference sequence). The V and J ends lost 3 bases and 4 bases respectively, with 20 bases between them. The CDR3 has 17 residues. In DNA form, the CDR3 reads TGTGCCAGCAGTTTGAGGGAGCACTCACTTGGGGCAGATACGCAGTATTTT. Translated: CASSLREHSLGADTQYF.

V is TRBV5-6 and J is TRBJ2-2; weak D call: TRBD2 (5 bases). V was cut by 3 bases and J by 8 bases, with 14 bases left in between. This CDR3 has 14 amino acids. Germline V gene data show CDR1 as SGHDT and CDR2 as YYEEEE. The CDR3 DNA reads as TGTGCCAGCAGCTGGGAGATGGGCCCGGGGGAGCTGTTTTTT. Amino acids: CASSWEMGPGELFF.

This clone appeared a few times. The chain employs TRBV4-1 and TRBJ1-1; TRBD1 is a possible D gene (5 bases). The CDR3 length is 14 residues. Germline V CDR1 and CDR2: MGHRA, YSYEKL. The germline V and J ends were trimmed by 1 base and 5 bases, with 11 bases remaining between them. The CDR3 DNA reads TGCGCCAGCAGCCAAGTGCCCGGGGGGACTGAAGCTTTCTTT. Translation: CASSQVPGGTEAFF.

The J gene is TRBJ2-2, the V gene TRBV4-2, with no clear D. With 2 bases removed from V and 3 bases from J, the gap between germline ends came to 19 bases. This CDR3 comprises 18 residues. Per germline, CDR1 LGHNA and CDR2 YNFKEQ. This CDR3 is CASSQPQNSLVHTGELFF. The CDR3 nucleotides are TGTGCCAGCAGCCAACCTCAAAACAGTCTGGTTCACACCGGGGAGCTGTTTTTT.

This clone is a singleton in its sample. The rearrangement uses TRBV6-1 and TRBJ2-7; weak D call: TRBD1 (6 bases). Germline assignment: CDR1 MNHNS and CDR2 SASEGT. The ends were cut back, 4 bases at V and 4 bases at J, with 17 bases in the middle. This CDR3 is 15 amino acids long. The CDR3 sequence: CASSVRDTEVYEQYF. The CDR3 coding sequence is TGTGCCAGCAGTGTACGGGACACAGAGGTATACGAGCAGTACTTC.

The chain is built from TRBV6-1 and TRBJ1-2; no reliable D call. CDR1 MNHNS and CDR2 SASEGT come from the germline V gene. With 4 bases removed from V and 4 bases from J, the gap between germline ends came to 13 bases. This CDR3 comprises 14 residues. The CDR3 nucleotides read TGTGCCAGCAGTGCTAGTACTACACCCTATGGCTACACCTTC. Its protein is CASSASTTPYGYTF.

In the case of this clone: This sample includes further DNA sequences coding for the same CDR3. This chain links TRBV18 with TRBJ2-7; D unresolved. The CDR3 is 14 amino acids. Trimming took off 2 bases at V and 0 bases at J, with 8 bases between the two ends. In germline, CDR1 is KGHSH, CDR2 LQKENI. CDR3 bases: TGTGCCAGCTCACCATTGGCGGACTCCTACGAGCAGTACTTC. It yields the protein CASSPLADSYEQYF.

In its sample, this clone was seen once. The chain joins TRBV28 to TRBJ2-1; 8 bases line up with TRBD2. The CDR3 length is 14 residues. J was trimmed by 4 bases and V by 7 bases; bases with no gene match: 6. Germline V gene lookup returns CDR1 MDHEN and CDR2 SYDVKM. The CDR3 DNA is TGTGCCAGCATACCGGGGGGGGAGTACAATGAGCAGTTCTTC. Encoded protein: CASIPGGEYNEQFF.

The V and J genes are TRBV6-5 and TRBJ1-1; 10 nucleotides match TRBD1. This CDR3 spans 13 amino acids. Looked up from germline, CDR1 is MNHEY and CDR2 is SVGAGI. V lost 6 bases, J lost 4 bases, and 2 bases stayed unmatched. The CDR3 spells CASRDRGITEAFF. CDR3 DNA sequence: TGTGCCAGCAGGGACAGGGGGATCACTGAAGCTTTCTTT.

The chain links TRBV13 to TRBJ2-7; 10 bases agree with TRBD2. CDR1 and CDR2 (germline): PRHDT, FYEKMQ (reference sequence). The CDR3 covers 17 residues. Trimming at V came to 4 bases and at J to 0 bases, leaving 9 bases not matched to a gene. The DNA for the CDR3 is TGTGCCAGCAGCTCTACAGTAGCGGGAGGAAGCTCCTACGAGCAGTACTTC. It specifies CASSSTVAGGSSYEQYF.

This chain uses TRBV7-6 with TRBJ2-5; D gene unclear. Trimming removed 2 bases at V and 2 bases at J, with 12 bases between. CDR3 length: 15 residues. Germline V gives CDR1 SGHVS, CDR2 FNYEAQ. The CDR3 region is CASSLKHPIQETQYF. The CDR3 DNA reads TGTGCCAGCAGCTTAAAACACCCGATACAAGAGACCCAGTACTTC.

V gene TRBV6-1 combines with J gene TRBJ2-1; TRBD2 aligns across 7 bases. Germline V CDR1 and CDR2: MNHNS, SASEGT. The CDR3 covers 13 residues. J gave up 4 bases and V 8 bases, and 5 bases lay outside the gene matches. The CDR3 nucleotides are TGTGCCAGCGGCAGGGAGGGTTACAATGAGCAGTTCTTC. This encodes CASGREGYNEQFF.

This chain links TRBV10-2 with TRBJ1-1; tentative D call: TRBD1 (5 bases). The CDR3 runs to 15 residues. CDR1 is WSHSY, CDR2 SAAADI, per germline. V was cut by 2 bases and J by 1 base, with 11 bases left in between. CDR3 residues: CASSERGTGNTEAFF. The DNA for the CDR3 is TGCGCCAGCAGTGAGAGGGGCACAGGGAACACTGAAGCTTTCTTT.

The chain carries TRBV19 and TRBJ2-1; D perhaps matches TRBD2 (5 bases). This CDR3 region has 12 residues. CDR1 LNHDA and CDR2 SQIVND come from the germline V gene (reference sequence). V was trimmed by 5 bases and J by 8 bases, leaving 10 bases between them. The CDR3 loop reads CASSQGRDEQFF. The CDR3 nucleotides are TGTGCCAGTAGTCAAGGGCGGGATGAGCAGTTCTTC.

This chain connects TRBV6-5 to TRBJ1-5; 9 bases agree with TRBD1. V lost 6 bases to trimming and J lost 3 bases; unmatched junction nucleotides: 3. Germline-derived CDR1 and CDR2 are MNHEY and SVGAGI. CDR3 length equals 14 residues. The CDR3 sequence is CASSRTGDNQPQHF. For the CDR3, the DNA is TGTGCCAGCAGCCGGACAGGGGACAATCAGCCCCAGCATTTT.

The V gene is TRBV6-1, the J gene TRBJ2-7; 9 nucleotides line up with TRBD1. V trimming: 10 bases; J trimming: 5 bases; junction bases outside the gene matches: 12. The CDR3 is made up of 14 amino acids. Germline V gene lookup returns CDR1 MNHNS and CDR2 SASEGT. The CDR3 loop is CAIEPGTGFDEQYF. Here the CDR3 DNA reads TGTGCCATAGAACCCGGGACAGGGTTTGACGAGCAGTACTTC.